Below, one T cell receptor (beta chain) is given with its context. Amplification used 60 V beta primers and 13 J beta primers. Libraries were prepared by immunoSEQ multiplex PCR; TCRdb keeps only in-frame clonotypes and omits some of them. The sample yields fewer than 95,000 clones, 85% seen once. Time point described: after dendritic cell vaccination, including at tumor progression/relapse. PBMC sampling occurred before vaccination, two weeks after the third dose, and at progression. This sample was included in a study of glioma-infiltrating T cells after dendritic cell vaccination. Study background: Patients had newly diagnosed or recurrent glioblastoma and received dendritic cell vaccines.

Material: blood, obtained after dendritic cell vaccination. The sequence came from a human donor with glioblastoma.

The CDR3 reads CAISDRGQREGPDTQYF. Here the CDR3 DNA reads TGTGCCATCAGTGACCGTGGTCAGCGGGAGGGCCCAGATACGCAGTATTTT. The chain uses TRBV10-3 and TRBJ2-3, with 10 bases lining up with TRBD2. V gave up 3 bases and J gave up 4 bases; unmatched junction bases: 10. The CDR3 runs 17 residues. Germline CDR1 is ENHRY and CDR2 is SYGVKD.